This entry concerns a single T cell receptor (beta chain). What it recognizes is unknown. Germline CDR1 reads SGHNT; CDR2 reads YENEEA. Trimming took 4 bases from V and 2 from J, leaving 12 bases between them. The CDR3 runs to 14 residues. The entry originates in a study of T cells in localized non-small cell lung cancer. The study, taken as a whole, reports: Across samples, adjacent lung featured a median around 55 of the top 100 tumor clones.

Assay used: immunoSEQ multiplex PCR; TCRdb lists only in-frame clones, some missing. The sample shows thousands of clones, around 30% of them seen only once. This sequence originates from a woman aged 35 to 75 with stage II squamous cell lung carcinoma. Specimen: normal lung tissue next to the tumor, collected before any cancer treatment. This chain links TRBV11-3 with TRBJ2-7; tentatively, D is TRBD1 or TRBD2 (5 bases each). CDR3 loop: CASSSPGSPYEQYF. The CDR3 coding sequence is TGTGCCAGCAGCTCGCCAGGGAGTCCCTACGAGCAGTACTTC.